One and the same sample provided the 24 T cell receptor beta chains below, sequenced in a study of read filtering for tumor transcriptome and immune sequencing. Molecular barcoded adaptors covering alpha/delta and beta/gamma chains were used on about 390 ng RNA. MiXCR, run by TCRdb on the reads, gives a single entry per CDR3 protein. The sample consists of roughly 61,000 distinct CDR3 sequences, around an eighth of them appearing once. Sequencing was carried out using a population of CD138-negative cells sorted from bone marrow. These receptors were collected from a donor aged 40 or over with multiple myeloma.

The table lists this clonotype with many counts. This chain uses TRBV3-1 with TRBJ2-3, with TRBD1 matching 8 bases. Trimming took 4 bases from V and 3 from J; bases not matched to a gene: 3. Germline-derived CDR1 and CDR2 are LGHDT and YNNKEL (reference sequence). The CDR3 extends over 14 amino acids. The chain's CDR3 is CASSLGQGTDTQYF. The CDR3 nucleotides are TGTGCCAGCAGCCTTGGACAGGGAACAGATACGCAGTATTTT.

This clonotype was recorded at least ten times. For the CDR3, the DNA is TGTGCCAGCAGGTTCTGGGCGGGGGGGGGCAATGAGCAGTTCTTC. Protein sequence: CASRFWAGGGNEQFF. This chain uses TRBV7-2 with TRBJ2-1; 9 positions match TRBD2. CDR3 length: 15 residues. Germline V gene sequence: CDR1 SGHTA, CDR2 FQGNSA. V gave up 6 bases and J gave up 6 bases; unmatched junction bases: 9.

This clonotype was seen only a few times. This chain uses TRBV9 with TRBJ1-2; D might be TRBD1 (5 bases). Germline V CDR1 and CDR2: SGDLS, YYNGEE. This CDR3 spans 14 amino acids. Trimming took 3 bases from V and 2 from J, leaving 11 bases between them. In DNA, the CDR3 is TGTGCCAGCAGCGCAGGGCGAGGGAACTATGGCTACACCTTC. It yields the protein CASSAGRGNYGYTF. Variable domain in full (rest from reference TRBV9 and TRBJ1-2): DSGVTQTPKHLITATGQRVTLRCSPRSGDLSVYWYQQSLDQGLQFLIQYYNGEERAKGNILERFSAQQFPDLHSELNLSSLELGDSALYFCASSAGRGNYGYTFGSGTRLTVV.

On this clonotype itself: This is likely an artifact of a read error, given a far larger clone one base away. V usage is TRBV7-2 and J usage is TRBJ1-5; TRBD1 matches 10 bases. The CDR3 contains 17 residues. Germline CDR1 reads SGHTA; CDR2 reads FQGNSA. The CDR3 nucleotides are TGTGCCAGCAGCGCCTACCAGGGGACAGGGGCGGGTCAGCCCCAGCGTTTT. It translates to CASSAYQGTGAGQPQRF.

This clonotype has a count of ten or more. This sequence joins TRBV7-2 and TRBJ2-5, with 9 positions matching TRBD1. This CDR3 is built from 14 residues. J was trimmed by 5 bases and V by 5 bases; bases with no gene match: 6. Germline CDR1 reads SGHTA; CDR2 reads FQGNSA. The CDR3 DNA is TGTGCCAGCAGCCAATCGGGACAGGGTGAGACCCAGTACTTC. Its translation: CASSQSGQGETQYF.

Turning to this clonotype: Being one base from a much bigger clone, this may be a read error. The J gene is TRBJ2-7, the V gene TRBV6-6; weak D call: TRBD1 (8 bases). CDR1 and CDR2 from the germline V gene are MNHNY and SVGAGI (reference sequence). CDR3 size: 13 residues. V dropped 4 bases and J dropped 9 bases, with 16 bases sitting between them. CDR3 sequence reads: CASSWGQASGQYF. The CDR3 region has the DNA TGTGCCAGCAGTTGGGGACAGGCTAGCGGGCAGTACTTC.

The V gene is TRBV6-1, the J gene TRBJ2-5; maybe TRBD1 (5 bases). Trimming pared 4 bases from V and 6 bases from J, leaving 9 bases between. CDR1 and CDR2 from the germline V gene are MNHNS and SASEGT. There are 12 residues in the CDR3. CDR3 nucleotide sequence: TGTGCCAGCAGTGTAGGGGTTAAGACCCAGTACTTC. It specifies CASSVGVKTQYF.

This clonotype was counted at least ten times. This sequence joins TRBV19 and TRBJ1-5, with TRBD1 as a possible D gene (6 bases). The CDR3 is 15 amino acids. Per the germline V gene, CDR1 is LNHDA and CDR2 is SQIVND (reference sequence). V was trimmed by 5 bases and J by 2 bases, leaving 13 bases between them. CDR3 sequence: CASSSGAAGNQPQHF. The CDR3, as DNA: TGTGCCAGTAGTTCGGGGGCAGCAGGCAATCAGCCCCAGCATTTT.

This clonotype was detected ten times or more. This chain links TRBV7-9 with TRBJ2-7; D is uncertain. This CDR3 has 13 amino acids. The germline V gene has CDR1 SEHNR and CDR2 FQNEAQ (reference sequence). V lost 5 bases and J lost 6, with 14 bases in between. CDR3 region: CASSRDGPSEQYF. As DNA, the CDR3 is TGTGCCAGCAGCCGCGACGGACCGAGCGAGCAGTACTTC.

The chain links TRBV2 to TRBJ2-5, with 7 bases matching TRBD2. V lost 5 bases and J lost 2; bases outside the gene matches: 2. The CDR3 contains 13 residues. Germline-derived CDR1 and CDR2 are SNHLY and FYNNEI. The CDR3 coding sequence is TGTGCCAGCAGTTGGACTAGGCAAGAGACCCAGTACTTC. Translated, it gives CASSWTRQETQYF.

This clonotype has only a few counts. At one end, the junction sequence differs from germline, possibly due to a read error. The CDR3 spells CASSLVSSGNTYDQYF. Written as DNA, the CDR3 is TGTGCCAGCAGCTTAGTATCTAGCGGGAATACCTACGACCAGTACTTC. This chain uses TRBV7-9 with TRBJ2-7, with 9 bases identical to TRBD2. Germline V gives CDR1 SEHNR, CDR2 FQNEAQ (reference sequence). CDR3 length: 16 amino acids.

This clonotype was seen at least ten times. The gene calls are TRBV6-6 and TRBJ1-5, with D perhaps matching TRBD1 (5 bases). The CDR3 extends over 14 amino acids. Germline V gives CDR1 MNHNY, CDR2 SVGAGI (reference sequence). Between the trimmed V and J ends, which lost 6 bases and 0 bases, there was a span of 9 bases. Here the CDR3 reads CASSQQASNQPQHF. In DNA, the CDR3 is TGTGCCAGCAGCCAACAGGCTAGCAATCAGCCCCAGCATTTT.

This clonotype has at least ten counts. The chain links TRBV7-3 to TRBJ1-1; D might be TRBD1 (6 bases). CDR1 and CDR2 from the germline V gene are SGHTA and FQGTGA. The CDR3 extends over 15 amino acids. Trimming removed 5 bases at V and 2 bases at J, with 15 bases between. The CDR3 sequence: CASSPRGTVNTEAFF. The CDR3 bases are TGTGCCAGCAGCCCGAGGGGGACGGTAAACACTGAAGCTTTCTTT. The complete variable domain, with remaining parts taken from reference TRBV7-3 and TRBJ1-1, reads GAGVSQTPSNKVTEKGKYVELRCDPISGHTALYWYRQSLGQGPEFLIYFQGTGAADDSGLPNDRFFAVRPEGSVSTLKIQRTERGDSAVYLCASSPRGTVNTEAFFGQGTRLTVV.

This clonotype was seen many times. The chain has TRBV6-1 and TRBJ1-5, with TRBD1 identical over 8 bases. J was trimmed by 6 bases and V by 3 bases; bases with no gene match: 7. The CDR3 has 15 amino acids. The V gene's germline CDR1 is MNHNS and CDR2 SASEGT. The CDR3 loop is CASSDRTGLGQPQHF. Here the CDR3 DNA reads TGTGCCAGCAGTGACCGGACAGGGCTGGGTCAGCCCCAGCATTTT.

This clonotype was picked up many times. V is TRBV19 and J is TRBJ2-1, with D possibly being TRBD1 (5 bases). CDR1 and CDR2 (germline): LNHDA, SQIVND (reference sequence). Trimming left V 3 bases short and J 6 bases short, with 12 bases between. The CDR3 runs 14 residues. Here the CDR3 reads CASSIRASPNEQFF. CDR3 bases: TGTGCCAGTAGTATCAGGGCTAGTCCCAATGAGCAGTTCTTC.

The table lists this clonotype with many counts. This chain connects TRBV6-6 to TRBJ1-1; 10 bases align to TRBD1. CDR3 length: 16 residues. V dropped 6 bases and J dropped 0; count of bases not matched to a gene: 7. Germline CDR1 and CDR2: MNHNY and SVGAGI (reference sequence). The CDR3 region is CASRDRGRLMNTEAFF. As DNA, the CDR3 is TGTGCCAGCAGAGACAGGGGGCGATTGATGAACACTGAAGCTTTCTTT.

This clonotype has just a few counts. This chain uses TRBV20-1 with TRBJ1-4; D is undetermined. Germline V gene data show CDR1 as DFQATT and CDR2 as SNEGSKA (reference sequence). This CDR3 has 13 residues. V was clipped by 6 bases and J by 0 bases, with 8 bases between them. The CDR3 is CSASPATNEKLFF. The CDR3, as DNA: TGCAGTGCGTCCCCTGCAACTAATGAAAAACTGTTTTTT.

The table lists this clonotype with many counts. This chain connects TRBV28 to TRBJ2-7; 9 positions agree with TRBD1. The CDR3 length is 16 residues. The germline CDR1 and CDR2 sequences are MDHEN and SYDVKM. The trim removed 4 bases at V and 1 base at J, leaving 8 bases unmatched. CDR3 bases: TGTGCCAGCAGTTCCCCCGGGACAGGGTTATCCTACGAGCAGTACTTC. Encoded protein: CASSSPGTGLSYEQYF.

This clonotype was recorded many times. The gene calls are TRBV5-1 and TRBJ2-7, with unresolved D. V gave up 1 base and J gave up 1 base, with 9 bases separating them. The CDR3 runs to 14 residues. Germline CDR1 reads SGHRS; CDR2 reads YFSETQ. DNA for the CDR3: TGCGCCAGCAGCTTGTTGGGCACGTCCTACGAGCAGTACTTC. Amino acid sequence: CASSLLGTSYEQYF.

This chain links TRBV7-9 with TRBJ1-1, with D tentatively TRBD1 (5 bases). Trimming pared 4 bases from V and 1 base from J, leaving 10 bases between. This CDR3 spans 14 amino acids. CDR1 is SEHNR, CDR2 FQNEAQ, per germline (reference sequence). CDR3 in amino acids: CASSSPDTNTEAFF. CDR3 sequence (DNA): TGTGCCAGCAGCTCGCCGGACACGAACACTGAAGCTTTCTTT.

Note on this clonotype: A much more abundant neighbour one base away suggests this may be a read error. The chain has TRBV5-1 and TRBJ2-3; unclear D gene. Looked up from germline, CDR1 is SGHRS and CDR2 is YFSETQ. The CDR3 is made up of 11 amino acids. Written as DNA, the CDR3 is TGCGCCAGCAGCTTGGAAGATACGCAGTGTTTT. As protein: CASSLEDTQCF.

The table lists this clonotype with many counts. This chain connects TRBV7-3 to TRBJ2-5; a weak D match, TRBD1 (6 bases). CDR1 SGHTA and CDR2 FQGTGA come from the germline V gene. Trimming removed 1 base at V and 5 bases at J, with 14 bases between. The length of the CDR3 is 15 residues. For the CDR3, the DNA is TGTGCCAGCAGCTTAATATCCGGACAGCTGGAGACCCAGTACTTC. This sequence encodes CASSLISGQLETQYF.

This clonotype has a handful of counts. The chain has TRBV20-1 and TRBJ2-5; the D is unclear. The CDR3 loop spans 16 amino acids. Germline V gives CDR1 DFQATT, CDR2 SNEGSKA (reference sequence). V shed 3 bases and J shed 1 base, with 18 bases lying between them. The CDR3 sequence: CSASLVSTILQETQYF. The CDR3 bases are TGCAGTGCTAGTTTAGTTTCGACCATACTCCAAGAGACCCAGTACTTC.

Many counts were recorded for this clonotype. The CDR3 is CASRQRTAITGELFF. The CDR3 nucleotides read TGTGCCAGCAGGCAACGGACTGCGATCACCGGGGAGCTGTTTTTT. The V call is TRBV2, the J call TRBJ2-2, with D perhaps TRBD2 (5 bases). The CDR3 runs 15 residues. V lost 6 bases, J lost 4 bases, and 15 bases lay in between. Germline CDR1 is SNHLY and CDR2 is FYNNEI.